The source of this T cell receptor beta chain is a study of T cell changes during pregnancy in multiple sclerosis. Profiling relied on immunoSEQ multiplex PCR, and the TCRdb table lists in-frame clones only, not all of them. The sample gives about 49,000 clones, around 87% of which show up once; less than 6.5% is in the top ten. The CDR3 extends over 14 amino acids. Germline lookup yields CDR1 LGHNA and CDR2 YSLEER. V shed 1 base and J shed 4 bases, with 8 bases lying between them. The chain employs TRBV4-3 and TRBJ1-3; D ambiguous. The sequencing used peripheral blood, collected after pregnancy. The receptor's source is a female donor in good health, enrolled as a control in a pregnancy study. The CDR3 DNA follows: TGCGCCAGCAGCCAAGGGGCCATCGGAAACACCATATATTTT. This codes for CASSQGAIGNTIYF.